These T cell receptor beta chains were read from a single sample in a study of T cell responses to AZD1222 COVID-19 vaccine. This table comes from immunoSEQ multiplex PCR, and its TCRdb copy is limited to in-frame clones, with some not included. Of some 120,000 clones listed, 80% to 90% are singletons. The sequenced sample was peripheral blood, obtained 28 days after the second AZD1222 dose. These receptors all come from an adult who received the AZD1222 COVID-19 vaccine. Both conserved end residues are part of each CDR3. The order of the fields is V gene, CDR3 length, clone size, J gene, CDR3 protein. Clone size appears in some rows only: once, few, many, or a class for an expanded clone.

TRBV19	12	-	TRBJ1-2	CASSTRAGGYTF
TRBV9	15	-	TRBJ1-2	CASTNRWGGNYGYTF
TRBV11-1	14	-	TRBJ1-5	CASSPRDGNQPQHF
TRBV27	16	-	TRBJ2-1	CASRTTSGKNYNEQFF
TRBV10-2	14	-	TRBJ1-5	CASSETHYNQPQHF
TRBV27	19	once	TRBJ1-5	CASSPLGGQGARSNQPQHF
TRBV5-1	14	-	TRBJ1-1	CASSSGIMNTEAFF
TRBV7-9	12	-	TRBJ1-1	CASSYLSTEAFF
TRBV6-6	15	once	TRBJ1-2	CASRDRGGGIYGYTF
TRBV6-2/TRBV6-3	17	-	TRBJ1-2	CASSYSPRGTTNYGYTF
TRBV29-1	14	-	TRBJ1-5	CSVAQGPGNQPQHF
TRBV30	13	once	TRBJ2-1	CAWSFGGEHEQFF
TRBV7-8	15	-	TRBJ1-5	CASGRGQGANQPQHF
TRBV30	10	-	TRBJ1-1	CAWSVDEAFF
TRBV6-5	15	-	TRBJ2-7	CASRLQESLSYEQYF
TRBV7-9	13	-	TRBJ2-2	CASGTPNTGELFF
TRBV9	14	-	TRBJ1-3	CASSVGVSGNTIYF
TRBV10-3	17	-	TRBJ2-1	CAISESYSGVSYNEQFF
TRBV20-1	13	-	TRBJ2-3	CSASAGGTDTQYF
TRBV4-1	16	-	TRBJ2-1	CASRTSGGLSYNEQFF
TRBV3-1/TRBV3-2	13	once	TRBJ1-2	CASSQGQLSLYTF
TRBV9	14	-	TRBJ1-3	CASSVQGSGNTIYF
TRBV12-3/TRBV12-4	13	once	TRBJ1-1	CASSLNRDTEAFF
TRBV6-2/TRBV6-3	16	few	TRBJ1-5	CASSSNQGGSNQPQHF
TRBV7-2	15	few	TRBJ1-1	CASSLGVWGSTEAFF
TRBV18	15	-	TRBJ1-1	CASSPQPTENTEAFF
TRBV5-1	13	few	TRBJ1-2	CASSLRSAYGYTF
TRBV5-1	19	-	TRBJ2-6	CASSQGLAGALSGANVLTF
TRBV5-6	14	once	TRBJ1-1	CASSSSGGRTEAFF
TRBV7-9	12	-	TRBJ1-2	CASSLSGQGDTF
TRBV12-3/TRBV12-4	13	-	TRBJ1-1	CASDRVGRTEAFF
TRBV6-1	13	-	TRBJ1-2	CASSEVSDYGYTF
TRBV27	13	-	TRBJ2-1	CASSLDRYNEQFF
TRBV25-1	15	-	TRBJ1-2	CATSDPAGARFGYTF
TRBV4-3	17	-	TRBJ2-5	CASSQDDSGGLPETQYF
TRBV5-1	15	-	TRBJ2-1	CASSLVAGSYNEQFF
TRBV10-2	14	-	TRBJ2-1	CASSVGTSGGEQFF
TRBV19	15	-	TRBJ2-1	CASSTGLAGVGEQFF
TRBV7-9	15	-	TRBJ2-2	CASSLGGREPGELFF
TRBV12-3/TRBV12-4	13	-	TRBJ1-5	CASSFFISQPQHF
TRBV18	13	-	TRBJ1-5	CASSPSPDQPQHF
TRBV18	16	once	TRBJ2-1	CASSPPGTPSSDEQFF
TRBV30	16	-	TRBJ1-6	CAWSRQGSSYNSPLHF
TRBV7-2	13	-	TRBJ2-7	CASSLTTSYEQYF
TRBV2	11	-	TRBJ1-5	CASSLGQAQHF